This T cell receptor (beta chain) was documented in a study of identical twins. Study-wide findings and caveats: Conclusions rested on cross-sectional statistics rather than following the same donors.

All of the donors were Caucasians in good health. This clonotype was seen a handful of times. As yet, its antigen is unknown. A universal primer site arose from template switching, and cDNA bore unique molecular identifiers. TCRdb independently ran MiXCR on the 5' RACE reads; one entry per CDR3 protein. The repertoire holds about 900,000 distinct CDR3 sequences, roughly an eighth seen once, with roughly 1.6% in the top ten. V dropped 6 bases and J dropped 2; count of bases not matched to a gene: 5. This CDR3 spans 14 amino acids. These same records also appear under a second study, on yellow fever vaccine responses in identical twins.

The chain recombines TRBV12-3 or TRBV12-4 with TRBJ2-3; 7 bases align to TRBD2. Specimen: PBMCs. This sequence originates from a woman aged 18-29 years in good health. This CDR3 reads CASSRGEVTDTQYF. CDR3 in DNA: TGTGCCAGCAGCCGGGGGGAGGTCACAGATACGCAGTATTTT.